This TCR beta chain is drawn from a study of cytomegalovirus exposure and HLA in healthy donors. This CDR3 region has 13 residues. V was shortened by 0 bases and J by 6 bases, with 10 bases between the two germline ends. Germline loops: CDR1 SGDLS, CDR2 YYNGEE. In regard to this clone: As yet, its antigen is unknown.

Findings and caveats of the study: Earlier results showed most TCR beta V segments being productive about 87% or about 30% of the time. Researchers reported that a few CMV-associated chains were confirmed in vitro as CMV antigen-specific. Later analysis identified a missense DCLRE1C variant that was linked to TCR beta V- and J-gene trimming.

The PCR had 60 Vbeta and 13 Jbeta primers. Sequencing used immunoSEQ multiplex PCR; TCRdb keeps in-frame clones, though not all of them. Of about 150,000 clones in the sample, around 74% were seen once. Donors counted as nominally healthy when sampled, yet unrecorded immune exposures were likely. Sequencing was performed on PBMCs. This sequence was found in a man between 50 and 59 years old in good health and CMV-seropositive. The chain carries TRBV9 and TRBJ2-7; possibly TRBD1 for D (6 bases). For the CDR3, the DNA is TGTGCCAGCAGCGTAGGTGGGGGCGGCGAGCAGTACTTC. This encodes CASSVGGGGEQYF.